This TCR beta chain comes out of a study of vaccination and CD4 T cells after COVID-19. Treatment: approximately 9-day PBMC culture with coronavirus spike peptide pools or control peptides (ViraFEST assay). US Alpha, Beta and Delta variants postdated the positive PCR dates, which ran from March to December 2020. Sequencing of DNA taken from cultured CD4+ T cells relied on the Oncomine TCR Beta short-read assay. Cultures of CD4+ T cells served as the source for extracting genomic DNA. One entry per CDR3 protein results from TCRdb running MiXCR on the PCR reads. The table has some 11,000 distinct CDR3 sequences, 40% to 50% seen once. There are 13 residues in the CDR3. The germline V gene has CDR1 MNHNS and CDR2 SASEGT. The V end lost 7 bases, the J end lost 5 bases, and 9 bases lay between the germline ends. As for this clonotype: Its cognate antigen is unknown.

The chain joins TRBV6-1 to TRBJ1-6; D is undetermined. The TCR was taken from a human donor who had recovered from COVID-19. Sequencing was carried out using CD4+ T cells from blood, cultured in vitro. In DNA form, the CDR3 reads TGTGCCAGCAACGCAGTCAATAATTCACCCCTCCACTTT. Its protein is CASNAVNNSPLHF.